Listed here are 24 T cell receptor beta chains from one sample, sequenced in a study of Ad26.COV2.S vaccination and SARS-CoV-2 variants. Documented treatment: over 15 received Ad26.COV2.S at low or high dose, single or two shots; roughly 5 received placebo; per-sample allocation not given. Repertoires come from day 63 after the first vaccine or placebo injection. The table came from immunoSEQ multiplex PCR; TCRdb's copy has only in-frame clones and leaves some out. The top ten clones hold about 3.5% of a sample with around 370,000 clones, roughly 81% of them seen once. This specimen was peripheral blood, taken in a trial of Ad26.COV2.S vaccine versus placebo. These receptors were taken from a person between 18 and 60 years old who received the Ad26.COV2.S COVID-19 vaccine or a placebo.

The chain recombines TRBV21-1 with TRBJ1-5. TRBV21-1 has pseudogene status. CDR3 length: 13 residues. CDR3 bases: TGTGCCACCGCGACGGATAGCAATCAGCCCCAGCATTTT. Protein sequence: CATATDSNQPQHF.

The gene calls are TRBV2 and TRBJ1-1; tentative D call: TRBD1 (5 bases). Germline V gene lookup returns CDR1 SNHLY and CDR2 FYNNEI. V was cut by 6 bases and J by 1 base, with 12 bases left in between. The CDR3 sequence is 14 residues long. The CDR3 is CASRPLGQNTEAFF. CDR3 DNA sequence: TGTGCCAGCAGGCCCTTGGGGCAGAACACTGAAGCTTTCTTT.

This clone has just a few counts. This chain links TRBV7-2 with TRBJ2-2, with D tentatively TRBD2 (7 bases). This CDR3 is built from 16 residues. Trimming took off 5 bases at V and 3 bases at J, with 16 bases between the two ends. Looked up from germline, CDR1 is SGHTA and CDR2 is FQGNSA. CDR3 bases: TGTGCCAGCAGCCCCCCCGGGGGGCGCGACACCGGGGAGCTGTTTTTT. This sequence encodes CASSPPGGRDTGELFF.

The chain's CDR3 is CASSLGGPGTGANVLTF. The CDR3 DNA is TGTGCCAGCAGCTTAGGTGGCCCGGGCACTGGGGCCAACGTCCTGACTTTC. The chain links TRBV11-2 to TRBJ2-6, with D unresolved. The CDR3 consists of 17 residues. The germline V and J ends were trimmed by 1 base and 2 bases, with 12 bases remaining between them. Germline assignment: CDR1 SGHAT and CDR2 FQNNGV.

The rearrangement uses TRBV29-1 and TRBJ1-6, with D possibly TRBD1 on 6 matching bases. Germline V lookup: CDR1 SQVTM, CDR2 ANQGSEA. With 4 bases removed from V and 6 bases from J, the gap between germline ends came to 13 bases. The CDR3 is 14 residues long. Here the CDR3 reads CSVGVGAPNSPLHF. As DNA, the CDR3 is TGCAGCGTTGGCGTGGGGGCACCTAATTCACCCCTCCACTTT.

The V and J genes are TRBV18 and TRBJ2-7; D remains unclear. Trimming cost V 0 bases and J 2 bases, with 8 bases left between them. Per the germline V gene, CDR1 is KGHSH and CDR2 is LQKENI. The CDR3 length is 14 residues. The CDR3 bases are TGTGCCAGCTCACCACCGGGGATCCCCTACGAGCAGTACTTC. It is translated as CASSPPGIPYEQYF.

The chain employs TRBV3-1 (or the pseudogene TRBV3-2) and TRBJ2-4; no clear D. With 1 base removed from V and 4 bases from J, the gap between germline ends came to 2 bases. Germline loops: CDR1 LGHDT, CDR2 YNNKEL (reference sequence). The CDR3 runs to 12 residues. The CDR3 loop is CASSQAKNIQYF. The CDR3 DNA sequence: TGTGCCAGCAGCCAAGCGAAAAACATTCAGTACTTC.

The chain carries TRBV9 and TRBJ1-6; the D gene is possibly TRBD1 (6 bases). CDR1 and CDR2 from the germline V gene are SGDLS and YYNGEE. With 2 bases removed from V and 3 bases from J, the gap between germline ends came to 15 bases. CDR3 length: 17 residues. CDR3 amino acids: CASSVNRERDYNSPLHF. Here the CDR3 DNA reads TGTGCCAGCAGCGTTAACAGGGAAAGGGACTATAATTCACCCCTCCACTTT.

V gene TRBV9 combines with J gene TRBJ2-1, with 9 bases identical to TRBD2. Germline values: CDR1 SGDLS, CDR2 YYNGEE. Trimming cost V 2 bases and J 7 bases; bases outside gene matches: 7. This CDR3 is built from 15 residues. The CDR3 region has the DNA TGTGCCAGCAGCGTCTTAGCGGGAGCCCAAAATGAGCAGTTCTTC. Its translation: CASSVLAGAQNEQFF.

The chain joins TRBV24-1 to TRBJ2-1; D is possibly TRBD2 (6 bases). V shed 6 bases and J shed 8 bases, with 7 bases lying between them. The germline V gene has CDR1 KGHDR and CDR2 SFDVKD. There are 11 residues in the CDR3. In nucleotides, the CDR3 is TGTGCCACCAGTTCGGGGGATGAGCAGTTCTTC. Protein: CATSSGDEQFF.

The chain couples TRBV7-2 to TRBJ2-7; D gene unclear. The CDR3 consists of 15 residues. V lost 5 bases and J lost 4, with 18 bases in between. The germline V gene encodes CDR1 SGHTA and CDR2 FQGNSA. DNA for the CDR3: TGTGCCAGCAGCCTTAACAGCGTCGGGTTATACGAGCAGTACTTC. This codes for CASSLNSVGLYEQYF.

J is TRBJ1-5 and V is TRBV20-1, with D unclear. The ends were cut back, 3 bases at V and 9 bases at J, with 6 bases in the middle. The CDR3 extends over 10 amino acids. CDR1 DFQATT and CDR2 SNEGSKA come from the germline V gene (reference sequence). Written as DNA, the CDR3 is TGCAGTGCTAGGTCACGGCCCCAGCATTTT. It is translated as CSARSRPQHF.

The rearrangement uses TRBV7-2 and TRBJ2-7; tentative D call: TRBD1 (6 bases). The CDR3 sequence is 14 residues long. Trimming cost V 5 bases and J 0 bases, with 11 bases left between them. Looked up from germline, CDR1 is SGHTA and CDR2 is FQGNSA. The CDR3 is CASSRTAFSYEQYF. The CDR3 DNA reads as TGTGCCAGCAGCCGGACAGCATTCTCCTACGAGCAGTACTTC.

This clone was detected a few times. This sample also contains other DNA sequences that code for the same CDR3. The chain is built from TRBV3-1 (or the pseudogene TRBV3-2) and TRBJ2-5; TRBD1 matches 8 bases. This CDR3 spans 14 amino acids. The V gene end was trimmed by 3 bases and the J gene end by 4 bases; junction bases not matched to a gene: 4. Per the germline V gene, CDR1 is LGHDT and CDR2 is YNNKEL (reference sequence). CDR3 loop: CASSQGTGGETQYF. In DNA form, the CDR3 reads TGTGCCAGCAGCCAGGGTACAGGGGGAGAGACCCAGTACTTC.

This rearrangement joins TRBV18 to TRBJ2-5; TRBD2 matches 9 bases. Germline V gives CDR1 KGHSH, CDR2 LQKENI. The CDR3 sequence is 17 residues long. Trimming took 0 bases from V and 5 from J; bases not matched to a gene: 10. Here the CDR3 reads CASSPPIFAGGHETQYF. CDR3 sequence (DNA): TGTGCCAGCTCACCACCGATCTTCGCGGGGGGGCATGAGACCCAGTACTTC. Together with reference TRBV18 and TRBJ2-5, the CDR3 gives the full variable domain: NAGVMQNPRHLVRRRGQEARLRCSPMKGHSHVYWYRQLPEEGLKFMVYLQKENIIDESGMPKERFSAEFPKEGPSILRIQQVVRGDSAAYFCASSPPIFAGGHETQYFGPGTRLLVL.

The V call is TRBV3-1 (or the pseudogene TRBV3-2), the J call TRBJ2-5; 11 nucleotides align to TRBD2. With 4 bases clipped from V and 4 bases from J, the junction kept 8 bases outside the gene matches. The germline CDR1 and CDR2 sequences are LGHDT and YNNKEL (reference sequence). CDR3 size: 16 residues. CDR3 amino acids: CASSPTSGGTRETQYF. CDR3 DNA sequence: TGTGCCAGCAGCCCTACTAGCGGGGGCACTAGAGAGACCCAGTACTTC.

The chain couples TRBV6-5 to TRBJ2-1, with D perhaps being TRBD1 or TRBD2 (6 bases each). The CDR3 extends over 15 amino acids. CDR1 MNHEY and CDR2 SVGAGI come from the germline V gene. Trimming removed 5 bases at V and 6 bases at J, with 17 bases between. The CDR3, as DNA: TGTGCCAGCAGTCCCTTAGTGGAGGGGGGCAATGAGCAGTTCTTC. This sequence encodes CASSPLVEGGNEQFF.

The genes are TRBV4-3 and TRBJ2-4; D unresolved. The CDR3 is 19 residues long. The germline V gene has CDR1 LGHNA and CDR2 YSLEER. Trimming took off 1 base at V and 1 base at J, with 20 bases between the two ends. In DNA form, the CDR3 reads TGCGCCAGCAGCCAAGTCAGTAGAAGTTTTAGGCTTGCCAAAAACATTCAGTACTTC. Protein sequence: CASSQVSRSFRLAKNIQYF.

The rearrangement uses TRBV7-2 and TRBJ1-2; D gene ambiguous. The V gene's germline CDR1 is SGHTA and CDR2 FQGNSA. Deletions cut 2 bases from V and 3 bases from J, with 13 bases between. This CDR3 is 15 amino acids long. CDR3 region: CASSLKWYSDYGYTF. The CDR3 coding sequence is TGTGCCAGCAGCTTAAAATGGTATTCTGACTATGGCTACACCTTC.

The chain has TRBV19 and TRBJ2-7; 8 positions agree with TRBD2. The germline V gene has CDR1 LNHDA and CDR2 SQIVND (reference sequence). The junction had 8 bases not matched to a gene; V was cut back by 6 bases and J by 7 bases. This CDR3 has 13 residues. The CDR3: CASSSSGGLEQYF. The DNA of the CDR3 is TGTGCCAGTAGCTCAAGCGGGGGTTTGGAGCAGTACTTC.

V usage is TRBV28 and J usage is TRBJ1-5, with a tentative D call TRBD1 (5 bases). The CDR3 runs 17 residues. Germline V lookup: CDR1 MDHEN, CDR2 SYDVKM. Trimming cost V 2 bases and J 4 bases, with 18 bases left between them. Written as DNA, the CDR3 is TGTGCCAGCAGTTTAACGAACGCAGGGCTCATGAATCAGCCCCAGCATTTT. This gives the protein CASSLTNAGLMNQPQHF.

The V and J genes are TRBV9 and TRBJ1-1; D might be TRBD1 (5 bases). The CDR3 consists of 13 residues. Germline CDR1 SGDLS, CDR2 YYNGEE. Trimming stripped 2 bases from V and 5 bases from J, with 10 bases between. DNA of the CDR3: TGTGCCAGCAGCGTCAAGGGGTCGACTGAAGCTTTCTTT. Translated, it gives CASSVKGSTEAFF.

The chain has TRBV6-5 and TRBJ1-2; TRBD1 is a possible D gene (5 bases). There are 13 residues in the CDR3. Trimming removed 3 bases at V and 5 bases at J, with 10 bases between. CDR1 is MNHEY and CDR2 is SVGAGI in the germline V gene. The chain's CDR3 is CASSYKQEYGYTF. Written as DNA, the CDR3 is TGTGCCAGCAGTTATAAACAGGAATATGGCTACACCTTC.

The chain couples TRBV11-3 to TRBJ1-1; TRBD1 matches 8 bases. Per the germline V gene, CDR1 is SGHNT and CDR2 is YENEEA. The CDR3 sequence is 14 residues long. The V and J ends lost 6 bases and 5 bases, in that order; junction bases with no gene match: 8. The DNA of the CDR3 is TGTGCCAGCAGTTCCAGGGGGCTCGGGACTGAAGCTTTCTTT. Translating gives CASSSRGLGTEAFF.